This entry lists 20 T cell receptor beta chains sequenced from one sample in a study of shared clonotypes between healthy human individuals. Libraries were prepared by immunoSEQ multiplex PCR; TCRdb keeps only in-frame clonotypes and omits some of them. The sample yields some 1.4 million clones, around 97% seen once. The sequenced sample consisted of naive CD4+ T cells sorted from blood. The sample's subset: CD45RA+ positively selected. These TCRs come from a man aged 25-45 years in good health.

In its sample, this clone was seen once. V gene TRBV5-1 combines with J gene TRBJ1-3; 7 positions agree with TRBD1. This CDR3 is 16 amino acids long. The germline CDR1 and CDR2 sequences are SGHRS and YFSETQ. With 3 bases clipped from V and 0 bases from J, the junction kept 6 bases outside the gene matches. Here the CDR3 reads CASSSLQGPSGNTIYF. The CDR3 nucleotides are TGCGCCAGCAGCTCGCTACAGGGGCCCTCTGGAAACACCATATATTTT.

With respect to this clone: The same CDR3 can be traced to other DNA sequences in this sample. This rearrangement joins TRBV28 to TRBJ1-4; D ambiguous. This CDR3 has 11 residues. CDR1 and CDR2 from the germline V gene are MDHEN and SYDVKM. Trimming shortened V by 2 bases and J by 7 bases, and 2 bases separated the two germline ends. CDR3 coding DNA: TGTGCCAGCAGTTTAGTTGAAAAACTGTTTTTT. As protein: CASSLVEKLFF.

A remark on this clone: Other DNA sequences from this sample encode an identical CDR3 as well. This chain uses TRBV6-1 with TRBJ2-6; no reliable D call. The CDR3 has 13 amino acids. Germline lookup yields CDR1 MNHNS and CDR2 SASEGT. The germline V and J ends were trimmed by 6 bases and 0 bases, with 3 bases remaining between them. DNA for the CDR3: TGTGCCAGCAGGGACTCTGGGGCCAACGTCCTGACTTTC. This gives the protein CASRDSGANVLTF.

The chain has TRBV6-6 and TRBJ2-7, with D hard to call. V dropped 6 bases and J dropped 5 bases, with 14 bases sitting between them. CDR1 and CDR2 from the germline V gene are MNHNY and SVGAGI (reference sequence). This CDR3 is built from 13 residues. The CDR3 region is CASSPRQKNEQYF. CDR3 in DNA: TGTGCCAGCAGCCCAAGGCAAAAGAACGAGCAGTACTTC.

Of note for this clone: Other nucleotide sequences from this sample produce the same CDR3. This chain joins TRBV7-3 and TRBJ2-1; tentatively, D is TRBD1 or TRBD2 (5 bases each). CDR3 length: 14 amino acids. Looked up from germline, CDR1 is SGHTA and CDR2 is FQGTGA. Deletions cut 5 bases from V and 4 bases from J, with 12 bases between. CDR3 sequence reads: CASSTGPPYNEQFF. For the CDR3, the DNA is TGTGCCAGCAGCACGGGACCACCGTACAATGAGCAGTTCTTC.

This clone was seen just once. The V call is TRBV9, the J call TRBJ2-2; weak D call: TRBD2 (6 bases). V lost 3 bases and J 1 base, leaving 10 bases between the germline ends. Germline-derived CDR1 and CDR2 are SGDLS and YYNGEE. This CDR3 comprises 15 residues. The CDR3 is CASSEGLMNTGELFF. The CDR3 region has the DNA TGTGCCAGCAGCGAGGGACTTATGAACACCGGGGAGCTGTTTTTT.

V gene TRBV29-1 combines with J gene TRBJ2-1; 7 nucleotides align to TRBD1. V lost 4 bases to trimming and J lost 1 base; unmatched junction nucleotides: 22. The germline gives CDR1 SQVTM, CDR2 ANQGSEA. This CDR3 has 20 residues. For the CDR3, the DNA is TGCAGCGTTGGGTCTCTGGGACAGCCCATGGTAGGTCGGTCCTACAATGAGCAGTTCTTC. Protein product: CSVGSLGQPMVGRSYNEQFF.

The chain carries TRBV19 and TRBJ2-2, with 7 positions matching TRBD1. The CDR3 extends over 16 amino acids. Germline V gene data show CDR1 as LNHDA and CDR2 as SQIVND (reference sequence). Trimming cost V 1 base and J 7 bases; bases outside gene matches: 9. The CDR3 nucleotides read TGTGCCAGTAGTATAGCATTAGGGGGCGCGGGCGGGGAGCTGTTTTTT. Its protein product is CASSIALGGAGGELFF.

The rearrangement joins TRBV10-3 to TRBJ2-1, with 8 bases lining up with TRBD2. The CDR3 is 17 residues long. The junction had 13 bases not matched to a gene; V was cut back by 2 bases and J by 7 bases. CDR1 and CDR2 (germline): ENHRY, SYGVKD. This CDR3 is CAISERKAGGDSNEQFF. In DNA form, the CDR3 reads TGTGCCATCAGTGAGAGAAAGGCCGGGGGGGATTCGAATGAGCAGTTCTTC.

The chain carries TRBV11-2 and TRBJ2-1; D is unclear. The CDR3 is 12 amino acids. Trimming pared 7 bases from V and 5 bases from J, leaving 9 bases between. In germline, CDR1 is SGHAT, CDR2 FQNNGV. CDR3 in amino acids: CASKEWDNEQFF. The DNA for the CDR3 is TGTGCCAGCAAAGAATGGGACAATGAGCAGTTCTTC.

This clone is a singleton in its sample. The J gene is TRBJ2-7, the V gene TRBV5-1, with a tentative D call TRBD2 (6 bases). The V and J ends lost 6 bases and 2 bases respectively, with 12 bases between them. CDR1 is SGHRS and CDR2 is YFSETQ in the germline V gene. The CDR3 loop spans 13 amino acids. The CDR3 reads CASTEGHTYEQYF. The CDR3, as DNA: TGCGCCAGCACGGAGGGGCATACCTACGAGCAGTACTTC.

This chain connects TRBV9 to TRBJ2-3, with TRBD1 matching 10 bases. The germline V gene encodes CDR1 SGDLS and CDR2 YYNGEE. The CDR3 extends over 15 amino acids. V was clipped by 3 bases and J by 3 bases; unmatched bases: 4. The CDR3 is CASSGQGAVTDTQYF. The DNA of the CDR3 is TGTGCCAGCAGCGGACAGGGGGCAGTAACAGATACGCAGTATTTT.

This sequence joins TRBV9 and TRBJ1-1, with D possibly being TRBD1 (5 bases). Germline lookup yields CDR1 SGDLS and CDR2 YYNGEE. Deletions cut 4 bases from V and 4 bases from J, with 14 bases between. This CDR3 has 14 residues. CDR3 region: CASSQTQGSTEAFF. The DNA for the CDR3 is TGTGCCAGCAGCCAGACTCAGGGTTCCACTGAAGCTTTCTTT.

The chain combines TRBV9 with TRBJ2-5, with D uncertain. The CDR3 runs to 14 residues. Trimming removed 2 bases at V and 1 base at J, with 9 bases between. Germline V CDR1 and CDR2: SGDLS, YYNGEE. The CDR3 loop reads CASSVSPVQETQYF. In DNA, the CDR3 is TGTGCCAGCAGCGTCTCTCCAGTCCAAGAGACCCAGTACTTC.

This clone was recorded only once. The sample has other DNA sequences that encode this CDR3 too. The chain is built from TRBV9 and TRBJ1-2; D unclear. V lost 0 bases and J lost 4, with 7 bases in between. CDR1 and CDR2 from the germline V gene are SGDLS and YYNGEE. This CDR3 has 13 residues. CDR3 DNA: TGTGCCAGCAGCGTAGGCACGAGCTATGGCTACACCTTC. Its protein product is CASSVGTSYGYTF.

This chain joins TRBV10-1 and TRBJ2-3; perhaps TRBD1 as D (5 bases). Trimming took off 3 bases at V and 2 bases at J, with 12 bases between the two ends. Germline V gene data show CDR1 as WNHNN and CDR2 as SYGVQD (reference sequence). The CDR3 is 15 amino acids. This chain's CDR3 is CASSDGRGPTDTQYF. As DNA, the CDR3 is TGCGCCAGCAGTGATGGAAGGGGCCCCACAGATACGCAGTATTTT.

The V call is TRBV27, the J call TRBJ2-1; 10 positions match TRBD2. V gave up 6 bases and J gave up 1 base; unmatched junction bases: 3. Germline CDR1 MNHEY, CDR2 SMNVEV (reference sequence). The CDR3 has 15 residues. This CDR3 reads CASRGLAVSYNEQFF. The DNA of the CDR3 is TGTGCCAGCAGAGGACTAGCGGTTTCCTACAATGAGCAGTTCTTC.

This chain joins TRBV10-2 and TRBJ2-7; 9 bases are a match to TRBD1. J was trimmed by 3 bases and V by 8 bases; bases with no gene match: 17. The length of the CDR3 is 17 residues. CDR1 and CDR2 (germline): WSHSY, SAAADI. CDR3 sequence reads: CASRRGTGKVLGYEQYF. CDR3 nucleotide sequence: TGCGCCAGCCGGAGGGGGACAGGGAAGGTTCTAGGCTACGAGCAGTACTTC.

The CDR3 here is CASSLRGGSGQPQHF. CDR3 bases: TGTGCCAGCAGCCTTCGAGGGGGATCGGGACAGCCCCAGCATTTT. V is TRBV11-3 and J is TRBJ1-5, with D possibly being TRBD1 (6 bases). Germline V gives CDR1 SGHNT, CDR2 YENEEA. Between the trimmed V and J ends, which lost 5 bases and 7 bases, there was a span of 18 bases. The CDR3 totals 15 residues.

The V gene is TRBV11-3, the J gene TRBJ2-3, with unresolved D. Germline-derived CDR1 and CDR2 are SGHNT and YENEEA. V was clipped by 2 bases and J by 8 bases, with 17 bases between them. This CDR3 has 15 amino acids. The CDR3 DNA sequence: TGTGCCAGCAGCTTATTTTCGGCGCCCTCGGTTACGCAGTATTTT. Amino acid sequence: CASSLFSAPSVTQYF.